This record concerns one T cell receptor beta chain sequence. What antigen it recognizes has not been identified. Base qualities are not at hand, and no much larger clone is one base apart. The sample has other DNA sequences that encode this CDR3 too. TCR CDR3 regions were amplified from genomic DNA by multiplex PCR using the deep immunoSEQ assay. Extracted genomic DNA from each cell subset was distributed evenly across all wells of several immunoSEQ 96-well plates, and each plate was treated as a replicate. For sorted subsets, approximately 0.2 ug of genomic DNA, equivalent to some 30,000 T cell genomes, went into each replicate PCR. Purified libraries were quantified with a Qubit 3.0 fluorometer, sized on a Bioanalyzer 2100, and re-quantified with the KAPA Library Quantification kit. A separate single-read 150-cycle Illumina NextSeq 550 flow cell was used to sequence each immunoSEQ 96-well plate. The authors' pipeline ran thus. Because the immunoSEQ output included only junctional sequences and no quality scores, the filtering could not be the same as the filtering used for full-length reads. To assign V/J genes and CDR3, sequences were annotated using PyIR, a Python wrapper for IgBLAST v1.9, with IMGT germline references. Reads with weak V/J assignments (E-value above 1e-6), missing CDR3, stop codons, out-of-frame junctions, or ambiguous translated residues were removed. V3J clonotypes were defined as sequences sharing an identical inferred V gene, J gene, and CDR3 amino acid sequence. Percentage overlap between repertoires was computed as shared unique clonotypes divided by the size of the smaller repertoire. RTK rarefaction, the Chao1 estimator, and Recon v2.1 estimates of unobserved clonotypes were used to assess repertoire richness. Generation probabilities for all TCRbeta clonotypes obtained by the gDNA method from a handful of donors were computed using OLGA. TCRdb holds this immuneACCESS table with in-frame rearrangements only. Some clones are missing; in checked studies, unresolved V genes explain under half, and the rest has no known cause. V and J calls and clone size are those listed in that table; D and trimming were worked out from the DNA. The sample has some 2.1 million clones on record, approximately 94% of them singletons. The ten largest clones represent 0.9% to 1.4% of the sample.

CD8 naive samples were obtained by positive selection for CCR7 among CD45RO-negative cells, yielding a CD45RA+CCR7+ population from which TemRA cells were excluded. The donors were healthy, HIV-negative adults who had no recently reported acute infections or vaccinations. Every donor was a Caucasian adult residing in Nashville, Tennessee, USA. Blood was collected by leukapheresis, and PBMCs were isolated by Ficoll-Histopaque density gradient centrifugation and then cryopreserved in liquid nitrogen vapor phase. Analytical flow cytometry was used to check the purity and quantity of each magnetically sorted T cell population. Genomic DNA was isolated from every sorted fraction and measured by UV absorbance on a Nanodrop 2000c. This sample is drawn from a study of shared clonotypes between healthy human individuals (dated by TCRdb to the early 2020s). Turning to the overall study: The cohort included three men and a couple of women between 18 and 49 years of age. For each donor, CD4 naive and CD4 memory were each run on three plates, CD8 naive on two plates, and CD8 memory on one plate. Different laboratories and diverse techniques were used to prepare libraries and sequence TCR repertoires, to increase sequencing depth and limit assay-specific biases. Leukapheresis yielded between about 0.9 and 9.5 billion PBMCs per donor. To estimate repertoire size and how much clonotypes are shared between individuals, the study performed deep sequencing of blood TCR repertoires from 4 to 6 healthy adults. The paper as a whole reports these results and caveats: Sharing across a handful of donors was observed for approximately 4.6% of naive CD4, over 3% of naive CD8, 2% to 2.5% of memory CD4, and about 0.38% of memory CD8 clonotypes. The small number of donors limited the genetic and exposure-history diversity represented. Even with the large sequencing depth, rarefaction of the sorted-subset datasets indicated that sequencing was incomplete. Sampling was limited to blood, and TCR repertoires in tissue likely differ from TCR repertoires in blood. Clonotypes shared by all four sorted-subset donors showed higher generation probabilities than non-shared clonotypes. Estimated clonotype richness was generally larger for naive than for memory subsets. Pairwise subsampling led to the expectation that sequencing depth would affect the degree of clonotype sharing among donors.

The sample comprised naive CD8+ T cells sorted from blood. Read against the paper, the sample's cell subset or site label means: CD45RA+CCR7+. The receptor's source is a young man in good health.

CDR3 region: CASSASSTDTQYF. The DNA sequence is TGTGCCAGCAGCGCGAGTAGCACAGATACGCAGTATTTT. The V and J genes are TRBV9 and TRBJ2-3; too little of a D gene remains to name it. From the cysteine through the phenylalanine, the CDR3 covers 13 amino acids. The CDR3 DNA has 39 bases and is translated from base 1. From the germline V gene, CDR1 is SGDLS and CDR2 is YYNGEE. The V and J ends are trimmed by 3 bases and 0 bases, leaving 5 bases between them. The full variable domain, with segments outside the CDR3 supplied by the reference TRBV9 and TRBJ2-3 proteins, appears as DSGVTQTPKHLITATGQRVTLRCSPRSGDLSVYWYQQSLDQGLQFLIQYYNGEERAKGNILERFSAQQFPDLHSELNLSSLELGDSALYFCASSASSTDTQYFGPGTRLTVL.